The 29 T cell receptor beta chains below come from one sample, sequenced in a study of T cells in Graves' hyperthyroidism and ophthalmopathy. It was RNA transcripts that yielded the amplified TCR beta CDR3 regions. The HTBI set primed first-round TCR CDR3 RT-PCR. Using its own MiXCR run on the multiplex PCR reads, TCRdb lists one record per CDR3 protein. The repertoire includes more than 550,000 distinct CDR3 sequences, 45% of them detected once, and less than 9.5% sits in the top ten. Sequencing was performed on peripheral blood or thyroid tissue (not recorded which). These receptors originate from an adult man with Graves' disease, either hyperthyroidism or ophthalmopathy (not recorded which).

This clonotype was detected ten times or more. The chain has TRBV24-1 and TRBJ2-5; 11 bases fit TRBD1. This CDR3 region has 13 residues. V dropped 7 bases and J dropped 5; count of bases not matched to a gene: 2. The germline V gene encodes CDR1 KGHDR and CDR2 SFDVKD. Here the CDR3 DNA reads TGTGCCACCAGGGGACAGGGGGGGGAGACCCAGTACTTC. It yields the protein CATRGQGGETQYF.

This chain links TRBV24-1 with TRBJ1-2, with 9 bases matching TRBD1. Germline lookup yields CDR1 KGHDR and CDR2 SFDVKD. Losses at the gene ends were 6 bases for V and 7 bases for J; bases not matched to a gene: 14. The CDR3 extends over 16 amino acids. CDR3 region: CATSSTSGQGFRGYTF. CDR3 DNA: TGTGCCACCAGTAGTACCTCGGGACAGGGATTCCGTGGCTACACCTTC.

This clonotype was picked up one time. A much larger clone differs from this one at a single base, so this may be a read error. The chain employs TRBV20-1 and TRBJ2-5; D is unclear. This CDR3 has 10 amino acids. Germline assignment: CDR1 DFQATT and CDR2 SNEGSKA (reference sequence). CDR3 DNA sequence: TGCGGTGCTTTGGAAGGGACCCAGTACTTC. Amino acids: CGALEGTQYF.

About this clonotype: A junction end diverges from the germline sequence, so it may reflect a read error. The chain is built from TRBV7-4 and TRBJ1-1, with a weak D call TRBD1 (6 bases). The CDR3 totals 13 residues. Germline V gives CDR1 SGHVT, CDR2 SQSDAQ. The chain's CDR3 is CASGKGENTKAFF. The CDR3 bases are TGTGCCAGCGGAAAGGGGGAGAACACTAAAGCTTTCTTT. The whole variable domain, filled in from reference TRBV7-4 and TRBJ1-1, reads GAGVSQSPRYKVAKRGRDVALRCDSISGHVTLYWYRQTLGQGSEVLTYSQSDAQRDKSGRPSGRFSAERPERSVSTLKIQRTEQGDSAVYLCASGKGENTKAFFGQGTRLTVV.

The chain carries TRBV15 and TRBJ2-5; 8 bases match TRBD2. This CDR3 is built from 13 residues. Trimming cost V 3 bases and J 7 bases; bases outside gene matches: 4. CDR1 LNHNV and CDR2 YYDKDF come from the germline V gene (reference sequence). The CDR3: CATSSPGGGTQYF. CDR3 DNA: TGTGCCACCAGCAGCCCGGGGGGGGGGACCCAGTACTTC.

Concerning this clonotype: Relative to the germline gene, one junction end is altered; a read error may explain this. V is TRBV2 and J is TRBJ2-7, with 7 bases aligning to TRBD1. The CDR3 sequence is 16 residues long. Germline V lookup: CDR1 SNHLY, CDR2 FYNNEI. The CDR3 DNA follows: TGTGCCCAAACCAAAGACGACCGGGACAGACCTTACGAGCAGTGCTTC. It yields the protein CAQTKDDRDRPYEQCF. The full variable domain, completed using reference TRBV2 and TRBJ2-7, is EPEVTQTPSHQVTQMGQEVILRCVPISNHLYFYWYRQILGQKVEFLVSFYNNEISEKSEIFDDQFSVERPDGSNFTLKIRSTKLEDSAMYFCAQTKDDRDRPYEQCFGPGTRLTVT.

The V gene is TRBV5-5, the J gene TRBJ1-5; no clear D. The V and J ends lost 3 bases and 7 bases respectively, with 14 bases between them. Germline V gene sequence: CDR1 SGHKS, CDR2 YYEKEE (reference sequence). This CDR3 is 14 amino acids long. In nucleotides, the CDR3 is TGTGCCAGCAGCTCCTGGGTCCGGCCACAGCCCCAGCATTTT. It codes for CASSSWVRPQPQHF.

This clonotype was detected many times. The rearrangement joins TRBV24-1 to TRBJ1-5, with D unresolved. V gave up 8 bases and J gave up 0 bases, with 7 bases separating them. Germline loops: CDR1 KGHDR, CDR2 SFDVKD. The CDR3 runs 13 residues. The CDR3 DNA follows: TGTGCCACCACGCCGGGTAGCAATCAGCCCCAGCATTTT. Translating gives CATTPGSNQPQHF.

The chain uses TRBV2 and TRBJ1-6; D remains ambiguous. The length of the CDR3 is 14 residues. V was clipped by 2 bases and J by 4 bases, with 6 bases between them. Looked up from germline, CDR1 is SNHLY and CDR2 is FYNNEI. The CDR3, as DNA: TGTGCCAGCAGTGAACGGGGTTATAATTCACCCCTCCACTTT. Amino acid sequence: CASSERGYNSPLHF.

The chain links TRBV29-1 to TRBJ1-2; TRBD1 might be the D (6 bases). Trimming shortened V by 7 bases and J by 8 bases, and 26 bases separated the two germline ends. From germline, CDR1 is SQVTM and CDR2 ANQGSEA. The CDR3 loop spans 15 amino acids. This CDR3 reads CSAASQGTPSRGYTF. The DNA of the CDR3 is TGCAGCGCTGCCTCACAGGGAACACCCTCTAGAGGCTACACCTTC. The full variable domain, its missing parts supplied by reference TRBV29-1 and TRBJ1-2, is SAVISQKPSRDICQRGTSLTIQCQVDSQVTMMFWYRQQPGQSLTLIATANQGSEATYESGFVIDKFPISRPNLTFSTLTVSNMSPEDSSIYLCSAASQGTPSRGYTFGSGTRLTVV.

This chain connects TRBV29-1 to TRBJ2-5; D gene uncertain. The CDR3 sequence is 13 residues long. Germline assignment: CDR1 SQVTM and CDR2 ANQGSEA. V was shortened by 6 bases and J by 0 bases, with 11 bases between the two germline ends. CDR3 protein: CSVRPYDQETQYF. The CDR3 DNA follows: TGCAGCGTCCGCCCGTACGACCAAGAGACCCAGTACTTC.

The chain combines TRBV6-6 with TRBJ1-5; the match to TRBD1 covers 8 bases. Germline V gene data show CDR1 as MNHNY and CDR2 as SVGAGI (reference sequence). This CDR3 spans 14 amino acids. J was trimmed by 4 bases and V by 5 bases; bases with no gene match: 4. Here the CDR3 reads CASSHRDRNQPQHF. The CDR3 nucleotides read TGTGCCAGCAGTCACCGGGACAGGAATCAGCCCCAGCATTTT.

There are many counts of this clonotype. J is TRBJ1-1 and V is TRBV7-8; the D gene is possibly TRBD1 (5 bases). The CDR3 has 14 residues. CDR1 and CDR2 (germline): SGHVS, FQNEAQ. Trimming took off 5 bases at V and 1 base at J, with 11 bases between the two ends. This CDR3 is CASSTRGANTEAFF. In nucleotides, the CDR3 is TGTGCCAGCAGCACAAGAGGGGCGAACACTGAAGCTTTCTTT.

The gene calls are TRBV2 and TRBJ1-5, with D perhaps matching TRBD1 (5 bases). Deletions cut 4 bases from V and 5 bases from J, with 15 bases between. The CDR3 contains 15 residues. Germline-derived CDR1 and CDR2 are SNHLY and FYNNEI. The CDR3 here is CASSALPGPDQPQHF. The CDR3 DNA is TGTGCCAGCAGTGCCCTTCCAGGGCCGGATCAGCCCCAGCATTTT.

The chain links TRBV6-1 to TRBJ1-4; 9 bases agree with TRBD1. CDR1 is MNHNS and CDR2 is SASEGT in the germline V gene. CDR3 length: 14 amino acids. The ends lost 5 bases at V and 5 bases at J; junction bases unmatched: 3. The CDR3 nucleotides read TGTGCCAGCAGTTACGGGACAGGGAATGAAAAACTGTTTTTT. It encodes CASSYGTGNEKLFF.

The chain joins TRBV12-3 or TRBV12-4 to TRBJ2-7; 9 bases are shared with TRBD1. Losses at the gene ends were 5 bases for V and 3 bases for J; bases not matched to a gene: 8. The CDR3 consists of 15 residues. The chain's CDR3 is CASSLRTGDNYEQYF. In DNA, the CDR3 is TGTGCCAGCAGTCTCCGGACAGGGGATAACTACGAGCAGTACTTC.

In its sample, this clonotype was seen a few times. V gene TRBV7-9 combines with J gene TRBJ1-2; D gene uncertain. CDR1 SEHNR and CDR2 FQNEAQ come from the germline V gene (reference sequence). CDR3 length equals 15 residues. The V end lost 0 bases, the J end lost 7 bases, and 15 bases lay between the germline ends. The CDR3 coding sequence is TGTGCCAGCAGCTTAGCGTGGGGAGGCGAGCTTGGCTACACCTTC. This sequence encodes CASSLAWGGELGYTF.

The rearrangement links TRBV20-1 to TRBJ2-7; 7 nucleotides align to TRBD1. This CDR3 spans 16 amino acids. Germline V gene sequence: CDR1 DFQATT, CDR2 SNEGSKA (reference sequence). After removal of 8 bases from V and 3 bases from J, the junction contained 19 bases not matched to a gene. In DNA, the CDR3 is TGCAGTCTCCCTCCTTCTACAGGGGTCTTTGGCTACGAGCAGTACTTC. Translation: CSLPPSTGVFGYEQYF.

The sample holds a few counts of this clonotype. The V gene is TRBV7-9, the J gene TRBJ2-7; D is uncertain. V gave up 6 bases and J gave up 3 bases, with 12 bases separating them. The V gene's germline CDR1 is SEHNR and CDR2 FQNEAQ (reference sequence). This CDR3 has 13 amino acids. CDR3 sequence (DNA): TGTGCCAGCAGTTTATACAGTGGCTACGAGCAGTACTTC. It specifies CASSLYSGYEQYF.

This clonotype was recorded once. The genes are TRBV2 and TRBJ1-5, with D unclear. This CDR3 has 13 amino acids. Germline V lookup: CDR1 SNHLY, CDR2 FYNNEI. Trimming took 10 bases from V and 2 from J, leaving 12 bases between them. For the CDR3, the DNA is TGTGCCATCACAGATTATGGCAATCAGCCCCAGCATTTT. Translation: CAITDYGNQPQHF.

The V call is TRBV29-1, the J call TRBJ2-7, with D perhaps TRBD2 (7 bases). The CDR3 loop spans 12 amino acids. Germline V gives CDR1 SQVTM, CDR2 ANQGSEA. V was cut by 3 bases and J by 5 bases, with 11 bases left in between. The CDR3 coding sequence is TGCAGCGTTGAGCGGGGGCCGAACGAGCAGTACTTC. This codes for CSVERGPNEQYF.

The rearrangement links TRBV6-1 to TRBJ1-5; 9 positions agree with TRBD1. Germline CDR1 MNHNS, CDR2 SASEGT. The V segment lost 6 bases and the J segment 11 bases; nucleotides outside the gene matches: 8. This CDR3 has 13 residues. CDR3 coding DNA: TGTGCCAGCAGAGGAACAGGGGGCCAGACCCAGCATTTT. It codes for CASRGTGGQTQHF.

The CDR3 DNA reads as TGCAGCGTAGTGACAGGGGGTCGCTACGAGCAGTACTTC. Protein product: CSVVTGGRYEQYF. The rearrangement uses TRBV29-1 and TRBJ2-7; TRBD1 aligns across 9 bases. This CDR3 comprises 13 residues. In germline, CDR1 is SQVTM, CDR2 ANQGSEA. J lost 3 bases, V lost 6 bases, and 6 bases had no gene match.

This clonotype occurred a few times. V usage is TRBV3-1 and J usage is TRBJ2-5, with TRBD1 as a possible D gene (6 bases). The V and J ends lost 1 base and 5 bases respectively, with 14 bases between them. CDR3 length: 15 residues. Germline V gives CDR1 LGHDT, CDR2 YNNKEL (reference sequence). DNA of the CDR3: TGTGCCAGCAGCCAAGTTTGGGGGCAGGAGGAGACCCAGTACTTC. This gives the protein CASSQVWGQEETQYF.

In this sample, this clonotype turned up once. The chain employs TRBV20-1 and TRBJ1-5; 7 bases align to TRBD1. V lost 3 bases, J lost 2 bases, and 7 bases stayed unmatched. Per the germline V gene, CDR1 is DFQATT and CDR2 is SNEGSKA (reference sequence). The CDR3 spans 15 residues. The chain's CDR3 is CSARPGGVGNQPQHF. CDR3 DNA: TGCAGTGCTAGGCCAGGGGGGGTAGGCAATCAGCCCCAGCATTTT.

This clonotype was detected many times. V usage is TRBV7-2 and J usage is TRBJ1-1; D unclear. Deletions cut 9 bases from V and 0 bases from J, with 14 bases between. There are 14 residues in the CDR3. The germline V gene encodes CDR1 SGHTA and CDR2 FQGNSA. The CDR3 protein is CASTPGRMNTEAFF. The CDR3 bases are TGTGCCAGTACCCCAGGACGGATGAACACTGAAGCTTTCTTT.

The chain couples TRBV5-1 to TRBJ1-1; no firm D call. The V and J ends lost 6 bases and 3 bases respectively, with 12 bases between them. The CDR3 length is 13 residues. The germline CDR1 and CDR2 sequences are SGHRS and YFSETQ. The CDR3: CASTQASHTEAFF. The CDR3 nucleotides are TGCGCCAGCACCCAGGCTTCCCACACTGAAGCTTTCTTT.

CDR3 loop: CSARDPWSASGNTIYF. CDR3 DNA sequence: TGCAGTGCTAGAGACCCCTGGAGCGCCTCTGGAAACACCATATATTTT. V and J are TRBV20-1 and TRBJ1-3; the D is unclear. CDR1 and CDR2 (germline): DFQATT, SNEGSKA (reference sequence). The CDR3 runs 16 residues. Between the trimmed V and J ends, which lost 0 bases and 0 bases, there was a span of 12 bases.

The CDR3 region is CAISGGTNEKLFF. The CDR3 bases are TGTGCCATCAGTGGGGGAACTAATGAAAAACTGTTTTTT. The V and J genes are TRBV10-3 and TRBJ1-4, with unresolved D. CDR1 is ENHRY, CDR2 SYGVKD, per germline. CDR3 length: 13 residues. The ends were cut back, 4 bases at V and 1 base at J, with 4 bases in the middle.